The rows below give T cell receptor beta chains drawn from one sample of a study of radiotherapy plus CTLA-4 blockade in lung cancer. Data came from immunoSEQ multiplex PCR; TCRdb stores just in-frame clones and leaves some out. Of about 100,000 clones listed, roughly 85% were seen once; the top ten hold roughly 0.85%. The sample in question was peripheral blood, obtained from a patient treated with radiotherapy plus ipilimumab. These receptors all come from a human donor with non-small cell lung cancer who had stable disease on radiotherapy plus ipilimumab. The CDR3 runs from the conserved cysteine through the conserved F or W.

v_call | cdr3_aa
TRBV5-1 | CASSLVGQRLETQYF
TRBV19 | CASSLAIPGTGPRETQYF
TRBV7-9 | CASPTNEQFF
TRBV7-3 | CASSSQGPSLNTEAFF
TRBV5-1 | CASSQAATNEKLFF
TRBV5-1 | CASSFSQGKDGYTF
TRBV5-1 | CASSLSIRGTSGRNEQYF
TRBV6-6 | CASSYSGQGANEQYF
TRBV7-8 | CASSETSGSVNEQFF
TRBV30 | CAWSLHPGQGRDTQYF
TRBV15 | CATSTRGTSGLYF
TRBV9 | CASSVRGLAGSSYNEQFF
TRBV2 | CASNGTSVAYNEQFF
TRBV11-2 | CASSNRALAGDKYEQYF
TRBV11-2 | CASSFQRGPGELFF
TRBV18 | CASSPPAGGPYEQYF
TRBV2 | CASSGTGGETQYF
TRBV29-1 | CSVDVGQGFAGELFF
TRBV30 | CAWTAGGPDTQYF
TRBV11-2 | CASSPGQGGYGYTF
TRBV7-9 | CASRVTGELFF
TRBV28 | CASSSGTGGSYEQYF
TRBV28 | CASTADRYYGYTF
TRBV6-4 | CASSPSAPGEQFF
TRBV6-5 | CASRPTDTTYQPQHF
TRBV6-5 | CASSYREQSGTEAFF
TRBV19 | CASSIDGAGNQPQHF
TRBV7-3 | CASSSPRGSGTYNEQFF
TRBV5-1 | CASSPRDKSSNEKLFF
TRBV15 | CATSRDRGAGLYNEQFF
TRBV28 | CASKGGMSSYNEQFF
TRBV7-9 | CASSLDGLGYTF
TRBV27 | CASSWAPGHYGYTF
TRBV6-5 | CASSYPSEGGSYEQYF
TRBV5-1 | CASSPGGAEEKLFF
TRBV7-2 | CASSLNRGQETQYF
TRBV18 | CASSTRQGATDTQYF
TRBV5-6 | CASSFRTQVATNEKLFF
TRBV14 | CASSQAGARVWSPLHF
TRBV5-1 | CASSAGTSVRSSYEQYF
TRBV9 | CASSVGSAAGLAATQYF
TRBV7-7 | CASSLPYEQYF
TRBV28 | CASKQGAVGNQPQHF
TRBV2 | CASSDRGAGNQPQHF
TRBV10-3 | CAISPSIGTGAGETQYF
TRBV4-1 | CASSPLTGYNEQFF
TRBV6-1 | CASSTLAGATEAFF
TRBV7-6 | CASSLDPGITDTQYF
TRBV4-1 | CASSQDLRGYEQYF
TRBV7-2 | CASSLGPDQNSPLHF
TRBV5-1 | CASSLASGGNEKLFF
TRBV11-2 | CASSLTGGSYGYTF
TRBV27 | CASSLGGEKLFF
TRBV2 | CASSAQGGSGANVLTF
TRBV2 | CASTYSGGADTGELFF
TRBV7-9 | CASSSMRRGREGGYTF
TRBV29-1 | CSGTKGVVETQYF